The source of this T cell receptor (beta chain) is a study of shared clonotypes between healthy human individuals. The CDR3 runs to 11 residues. Trimming removed 6 bases at V and 10 bases at J, with 10 bases between. CDR1 is KGHSH, CDR2 LQKENI, per germline. About this clone itself: Its antigen is not identified.

Repertoires were generated with immunoSEQ multiplex PCR, while TCRdb's copy carries only in-frame clones and drops some. The sample lists around 2.5 million clones, roughly 93% occurring once. General study findings and limits: Naive subsets, compared against memory subsets, generally had larger estimated richness values. Depth was large, yet rarefaction showed that sorted-subset sequencing was incomplete. Blood was the only sampled material, and tissue repertoires likely differ.

Sequenced: naive CD4+ T cells from PBMCs. Subset here: CD45RA+ positively selected. The V call is TRBV18, the J call TRBJ2-1; TRBD1 is a possible D gene (6 bases). This clonotype was sampled from a man between 18 and 29 years old in good health. Some clones in this sample may be carry-over from other donors' samples. CDR3 coding DNA: TGTGCCAGCTCCCACAGGGACGAGCAGTTCTTC. Translation: CASSHRDEQFF. Based on the CDR3 plus reference TRBV18 and TRBJ2-1, the full variable domain is NAGVMQNPRHLVRRRGQEARLRCSPMKGHSHVYWYRQLPEEGLKFMVYLQKENIIDESGMPKERFSAEFPKEGPSILRIQQVVRGDSAAYFCASSHRDEQFFGPGTRLTVL.